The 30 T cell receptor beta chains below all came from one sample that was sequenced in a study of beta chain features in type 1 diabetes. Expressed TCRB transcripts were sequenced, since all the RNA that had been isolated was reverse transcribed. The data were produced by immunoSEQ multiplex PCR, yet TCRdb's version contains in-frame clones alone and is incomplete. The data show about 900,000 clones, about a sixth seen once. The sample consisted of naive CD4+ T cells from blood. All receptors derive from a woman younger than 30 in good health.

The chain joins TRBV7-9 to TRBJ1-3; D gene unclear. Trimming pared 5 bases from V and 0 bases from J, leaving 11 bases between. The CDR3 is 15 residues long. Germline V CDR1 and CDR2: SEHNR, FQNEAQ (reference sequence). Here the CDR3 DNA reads TGTGCCAGCAGCCATAGGACTTTCTCTGGAAACACCATATATTTT. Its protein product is CASSHRTFSGNTIYF.

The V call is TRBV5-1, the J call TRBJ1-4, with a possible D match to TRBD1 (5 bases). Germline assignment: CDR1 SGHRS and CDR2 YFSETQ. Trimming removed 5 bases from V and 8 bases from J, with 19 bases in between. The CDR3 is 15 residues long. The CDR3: CASREDRYNTEKLFF. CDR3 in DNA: TGCGCCAGCAGGGAAGACAGATACAACACAGAAAAACTGTTTTTT.

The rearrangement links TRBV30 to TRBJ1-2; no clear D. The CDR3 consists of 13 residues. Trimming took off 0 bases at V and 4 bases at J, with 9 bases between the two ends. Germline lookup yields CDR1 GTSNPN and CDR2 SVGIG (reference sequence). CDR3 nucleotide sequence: TGTGCCTGGAGTGTTCTCGGAACCTATGGCTACACCTTC. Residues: CAWSVLGTYGYTF.

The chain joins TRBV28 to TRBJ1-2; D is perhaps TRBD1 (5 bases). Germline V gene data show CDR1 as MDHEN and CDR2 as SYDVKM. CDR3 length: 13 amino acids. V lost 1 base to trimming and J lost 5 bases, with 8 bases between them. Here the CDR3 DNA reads TGTGCCAGCAGTTTATTGCAGGGATATGGCTACACCTTC. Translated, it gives CASSLLQGYGYTF.

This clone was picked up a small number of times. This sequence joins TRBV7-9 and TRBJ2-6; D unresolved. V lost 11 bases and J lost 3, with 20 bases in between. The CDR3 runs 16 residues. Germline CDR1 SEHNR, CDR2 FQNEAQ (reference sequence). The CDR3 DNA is TGTGCCGGTGGTGGATCCAAAAACTTTGGGGCCAACGTCCTGACTTTC. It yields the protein CAGGGSKNFGANVLTF.

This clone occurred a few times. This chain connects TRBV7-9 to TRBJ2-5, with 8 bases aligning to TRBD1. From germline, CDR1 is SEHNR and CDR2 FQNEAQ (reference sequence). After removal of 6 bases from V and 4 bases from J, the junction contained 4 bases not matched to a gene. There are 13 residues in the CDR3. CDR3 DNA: TGTGCCAGCAGTAAAGACAGGGGAGAGACCCAGTACTTC. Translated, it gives CASSKDRGETQYF.

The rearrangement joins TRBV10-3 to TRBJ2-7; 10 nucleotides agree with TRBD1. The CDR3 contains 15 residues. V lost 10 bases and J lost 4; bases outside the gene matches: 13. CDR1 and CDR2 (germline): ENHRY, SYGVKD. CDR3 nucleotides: TGTGCCAGCGCGGCCACCGGGACAGGGGAATACGAGCAGTACTTC. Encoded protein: CASAATGTGEYEQYF.

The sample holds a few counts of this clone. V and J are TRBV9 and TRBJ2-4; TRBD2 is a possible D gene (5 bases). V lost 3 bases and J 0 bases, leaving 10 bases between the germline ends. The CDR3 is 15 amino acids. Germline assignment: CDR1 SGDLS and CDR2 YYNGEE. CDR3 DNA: TGTGCCAGCAGCGCCCGGGGTCTAGCCAAAAACATTCAGTACTTC. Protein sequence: CASSARGLAKNIQYF.

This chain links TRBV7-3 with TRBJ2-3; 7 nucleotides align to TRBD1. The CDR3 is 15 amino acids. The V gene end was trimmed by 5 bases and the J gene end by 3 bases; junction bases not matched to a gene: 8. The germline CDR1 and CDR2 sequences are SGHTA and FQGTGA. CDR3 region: CASSPWTGVTDTQYF. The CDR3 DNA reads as TGTGCCAGCAGCCCGTGGACAGGTGTGACAGATACGCAGTATTTT.

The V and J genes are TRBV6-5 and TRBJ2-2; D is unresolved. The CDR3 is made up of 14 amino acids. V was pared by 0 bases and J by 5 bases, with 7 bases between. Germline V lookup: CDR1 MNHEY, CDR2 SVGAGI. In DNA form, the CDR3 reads TGTGCCAGCAGTTACTCGTTCTATACCGGGGAGCTGTTTTTT. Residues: CASSYSFYTGELFF.

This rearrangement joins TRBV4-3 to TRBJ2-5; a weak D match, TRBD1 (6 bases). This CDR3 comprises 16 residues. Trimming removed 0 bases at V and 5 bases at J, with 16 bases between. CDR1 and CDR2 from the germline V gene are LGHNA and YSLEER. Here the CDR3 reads CASSQENRAGRETQYF. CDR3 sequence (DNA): TGCGCCAGCAGCCAAGAAAACAGGGCGGGTAGGGAGACCCAGTACTTC.

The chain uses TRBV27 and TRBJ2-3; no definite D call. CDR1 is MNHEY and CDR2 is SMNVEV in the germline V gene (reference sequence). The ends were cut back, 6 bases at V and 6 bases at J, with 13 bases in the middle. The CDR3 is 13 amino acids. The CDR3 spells CASRPWRNDTQYF. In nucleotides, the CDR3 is TGTGCCAGCAGACCCTGGAGAAATGATACGCAGTATTTT.

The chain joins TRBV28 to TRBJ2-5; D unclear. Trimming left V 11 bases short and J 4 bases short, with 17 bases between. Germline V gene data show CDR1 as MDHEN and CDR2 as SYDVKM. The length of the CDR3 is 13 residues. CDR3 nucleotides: TGTGCCGCCGGGCTTAGGGTGATAGAGACCCAGTACTTC. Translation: CAAGLRVIETQYF. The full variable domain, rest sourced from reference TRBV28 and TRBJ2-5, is DVKVTQSSRYLVKRTGEKVFLECVQDMDHENMFWYRQDPGLGLRLIYFSYDVKMKEKGDIPEGYSVSREKKERFSLILESASTNQTSMYLCAAGLRVIETQYFGPGTRLLVL.

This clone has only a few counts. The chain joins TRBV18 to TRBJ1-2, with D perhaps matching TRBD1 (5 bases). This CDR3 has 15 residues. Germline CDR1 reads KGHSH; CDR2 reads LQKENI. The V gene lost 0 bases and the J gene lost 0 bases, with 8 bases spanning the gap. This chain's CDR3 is CASSPPSQANYGYTF. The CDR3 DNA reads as TGTGCCAGCTCACCACCGTCACAGGCTAACTATGGCTACACCTTC. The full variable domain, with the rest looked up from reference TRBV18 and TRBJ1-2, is NAGVMQNPRHLVRRRGQEARLRCSPMKGHSHVYWYRQLPEEGLKFMVYLQKENIIDESGMPKERFSAEFPKEGPSILRIQQVVRGDSAAYFCASSPPSQANYGYTFGSGTRLTVV.

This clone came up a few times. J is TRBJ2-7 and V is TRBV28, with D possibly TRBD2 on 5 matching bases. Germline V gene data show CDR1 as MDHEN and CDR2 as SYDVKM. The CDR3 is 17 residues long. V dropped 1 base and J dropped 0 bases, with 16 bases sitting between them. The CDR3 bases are TGTGCCAGCAGTTTATTGGGCGGCGGGCTAAGCTCCTACGAGCAGTACTTC. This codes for CASSLLGGGLSSYEQYF.

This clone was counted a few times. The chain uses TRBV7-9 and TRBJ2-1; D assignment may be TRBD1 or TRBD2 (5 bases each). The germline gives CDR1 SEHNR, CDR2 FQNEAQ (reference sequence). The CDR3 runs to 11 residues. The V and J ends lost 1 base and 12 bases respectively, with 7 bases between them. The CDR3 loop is CASSLVGVQFF. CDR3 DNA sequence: TGTGCCAGCAGCTTAGTGGGGGTGCAGTTCTTC.

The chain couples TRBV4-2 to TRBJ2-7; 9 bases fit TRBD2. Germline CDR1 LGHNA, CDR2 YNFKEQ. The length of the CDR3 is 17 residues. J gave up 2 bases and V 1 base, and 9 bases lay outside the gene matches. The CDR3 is CASSQVLAGRTTYEQYF. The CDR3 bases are TGTGCCAGCAGCCAAGTTCTAGCGGGAAGAACAACCTACGAGCAGTACTTC.

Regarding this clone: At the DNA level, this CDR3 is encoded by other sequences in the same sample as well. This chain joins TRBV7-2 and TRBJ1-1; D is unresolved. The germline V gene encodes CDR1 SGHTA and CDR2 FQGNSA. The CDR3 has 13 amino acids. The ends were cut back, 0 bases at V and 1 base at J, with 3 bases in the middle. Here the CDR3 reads CASSLARNTEAFF. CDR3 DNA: TGTGCCAGCAGCTTAGCGAGGAACACTGAAGCTTTCTTT.

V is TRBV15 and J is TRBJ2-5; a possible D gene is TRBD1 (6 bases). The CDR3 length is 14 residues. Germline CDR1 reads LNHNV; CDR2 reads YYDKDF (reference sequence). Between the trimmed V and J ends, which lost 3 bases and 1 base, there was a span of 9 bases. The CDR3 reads CATSRGDTQETQYF. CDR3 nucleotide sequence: TGTGCCACCAGCAGGGGGGACACCCAAGAGACCCAGTACTTC.

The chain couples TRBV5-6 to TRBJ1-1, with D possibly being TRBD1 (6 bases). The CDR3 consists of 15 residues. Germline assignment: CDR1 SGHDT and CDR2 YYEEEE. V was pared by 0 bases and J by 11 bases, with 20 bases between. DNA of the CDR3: TGTGCCAGCAGCTTGGGAGATGGGGGCAAAGATAATGCTTTCTTT. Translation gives CASSLGDGGKDNAFF.

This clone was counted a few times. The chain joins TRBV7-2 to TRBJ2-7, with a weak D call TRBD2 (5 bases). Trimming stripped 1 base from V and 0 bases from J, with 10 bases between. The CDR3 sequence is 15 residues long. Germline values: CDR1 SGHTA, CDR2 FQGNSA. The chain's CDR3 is CASSLDGVNSYEQYF. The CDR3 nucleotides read TGTGCCAGCAGCTTAGACGGGGTCAACTCCTACGAGCAGTACTTC. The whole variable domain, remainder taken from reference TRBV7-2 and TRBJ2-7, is GAGVSQSPSNKVTEKGKDVELRCDPISGHTALYWYRQSLGQGLEFLIYFQGNSAPDKSGLPSDRFSAERTGGSVSTLTIQRTQQEDSAVYLCASSLDGVNSYEQYFGPGTRLTVT.

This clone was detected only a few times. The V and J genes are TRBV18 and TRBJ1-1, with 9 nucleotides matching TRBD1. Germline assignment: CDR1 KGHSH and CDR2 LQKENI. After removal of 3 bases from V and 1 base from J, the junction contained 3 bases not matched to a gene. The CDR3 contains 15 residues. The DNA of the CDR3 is TGTGCCAGCTCACCCGGGGACAGGGCGAACACTGAAGCTTTCTTT. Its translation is CASSPGDRANTEAFF. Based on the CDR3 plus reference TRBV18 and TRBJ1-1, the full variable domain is NAGVMQNPRHLVRRRGQEARLRCSPMKGHSHVYWYRQLPEEGLKFMVYLQKENIIDESGMPKERFSAEFPKEGPSILRIQQVVRGDSAAYFCASSPGDRANTEAFFGQGTRLTVV.

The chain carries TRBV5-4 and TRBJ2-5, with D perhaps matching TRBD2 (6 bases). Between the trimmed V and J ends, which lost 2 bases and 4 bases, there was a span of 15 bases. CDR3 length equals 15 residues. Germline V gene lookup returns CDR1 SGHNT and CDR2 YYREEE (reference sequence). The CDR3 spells CASSLTQPGGETQYF. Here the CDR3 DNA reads TGTGCCAGCAGCTTAACTCAACCCGGGGGAGAGACCCAGTACTTC.

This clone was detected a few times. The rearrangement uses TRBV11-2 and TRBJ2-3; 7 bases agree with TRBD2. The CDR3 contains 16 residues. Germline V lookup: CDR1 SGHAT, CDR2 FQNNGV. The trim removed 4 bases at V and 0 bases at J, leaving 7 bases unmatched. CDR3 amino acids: CASSYYYSGSTDTQYF. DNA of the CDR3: TGTGCCAGCAGCTACTACTATAGCGGGAGCACAGATACGCAGTATTTT.

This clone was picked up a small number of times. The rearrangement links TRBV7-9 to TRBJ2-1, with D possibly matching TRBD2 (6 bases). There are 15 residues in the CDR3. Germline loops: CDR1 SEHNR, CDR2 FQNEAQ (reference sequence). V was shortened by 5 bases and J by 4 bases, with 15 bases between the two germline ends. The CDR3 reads CASSAGTSFYNEQFF. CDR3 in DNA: TGTGCCAGCAGCGCCGGGACTTCCTTTTACAATGAGCAGTTCTTC.

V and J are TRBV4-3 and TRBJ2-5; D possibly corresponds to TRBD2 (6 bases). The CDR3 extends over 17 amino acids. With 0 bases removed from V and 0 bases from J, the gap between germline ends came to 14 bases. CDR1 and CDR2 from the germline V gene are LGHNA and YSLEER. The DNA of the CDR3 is TGCGCCAGCAGCCAAGATCTACGGCTAGCGAACCAAGAGACCCAGTACTTC. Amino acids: CASSQDLRLANQETQYF.

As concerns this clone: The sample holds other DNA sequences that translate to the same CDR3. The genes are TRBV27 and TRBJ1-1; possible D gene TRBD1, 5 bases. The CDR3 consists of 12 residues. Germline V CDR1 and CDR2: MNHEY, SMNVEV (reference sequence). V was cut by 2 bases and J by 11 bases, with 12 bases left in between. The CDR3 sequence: CASSLPGTEAFF. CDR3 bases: TGTGCCAGCAGTTTACCAGGGACGGAGGCTTTCTTT.

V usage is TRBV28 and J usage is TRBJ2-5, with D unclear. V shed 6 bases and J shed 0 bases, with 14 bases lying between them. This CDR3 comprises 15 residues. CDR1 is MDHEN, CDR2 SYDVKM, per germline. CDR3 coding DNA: TGTGCCAGCAGGCGAAAGGACGTGTACCAAGAGACCCAGTACTTC. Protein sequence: CASRRKDVYQETQYF.

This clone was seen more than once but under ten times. The CDR3 loop reads CATSRGRGASGRGETQYF. The CDR3 region has the DNA TGTGCCACCAGCAGAGGTCGGGGGGCCAGCGGGAGAGGTGAGACCCAGTACTTC. This chain joins TRBV15 and TRBJ2-5; 8 bases agree with TRBD2. V was pared by 1 base and J by 5 bases, with 15 bases of the junction left unmatched. The germline gives CDR1 LNHNV, CDR2 YYDKDF (reference sequence). The CDR3 has 18 residues.

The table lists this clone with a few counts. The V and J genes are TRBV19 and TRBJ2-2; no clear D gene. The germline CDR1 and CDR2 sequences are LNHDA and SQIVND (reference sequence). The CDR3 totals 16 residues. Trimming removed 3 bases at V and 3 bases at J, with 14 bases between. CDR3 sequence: CASSILGISDTGELFF. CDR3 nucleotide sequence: TGTGCCAGTAGTATTTTGGGCATATCGGACACCGGGGAGCTGTTTTTT. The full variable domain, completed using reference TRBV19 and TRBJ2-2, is DGGITQSPKYLFRKEGQNVTLSCEQNLNHDAMYWYRQDPGQGLRLIYYSQIVNDFQKGDIAEGYSVSREKKESFPLTVTSAQKNPTAFYLCASSILGISDTGELFFGEGSRLTVL.